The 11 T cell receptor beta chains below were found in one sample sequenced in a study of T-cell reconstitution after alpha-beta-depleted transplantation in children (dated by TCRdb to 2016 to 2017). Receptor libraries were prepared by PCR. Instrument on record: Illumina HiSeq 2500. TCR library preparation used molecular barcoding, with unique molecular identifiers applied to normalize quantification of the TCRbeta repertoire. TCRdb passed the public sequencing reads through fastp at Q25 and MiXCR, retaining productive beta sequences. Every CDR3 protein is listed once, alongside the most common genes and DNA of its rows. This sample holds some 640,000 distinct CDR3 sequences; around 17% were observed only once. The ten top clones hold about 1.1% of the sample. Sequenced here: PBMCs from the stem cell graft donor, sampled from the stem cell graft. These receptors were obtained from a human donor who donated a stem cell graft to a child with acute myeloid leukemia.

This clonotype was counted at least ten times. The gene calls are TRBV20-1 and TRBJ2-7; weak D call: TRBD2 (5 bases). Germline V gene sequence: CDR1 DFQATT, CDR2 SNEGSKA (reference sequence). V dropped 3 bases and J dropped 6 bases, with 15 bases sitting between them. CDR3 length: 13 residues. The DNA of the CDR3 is TGCAGTGCTAGGGATACGGGATCGGGCGAGCAGTACTTC. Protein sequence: CSARDTGSGEQYF.

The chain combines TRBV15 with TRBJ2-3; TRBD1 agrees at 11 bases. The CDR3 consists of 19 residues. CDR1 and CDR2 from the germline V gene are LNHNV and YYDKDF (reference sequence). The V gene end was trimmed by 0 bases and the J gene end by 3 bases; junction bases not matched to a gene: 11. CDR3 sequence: CATSREKDRGPTKTDTQYF. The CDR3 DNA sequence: TGTGCCACCAGCAGAGAAAAGGACAGGGGGCCTACAAAAACAGATACGCAGTATTTT.

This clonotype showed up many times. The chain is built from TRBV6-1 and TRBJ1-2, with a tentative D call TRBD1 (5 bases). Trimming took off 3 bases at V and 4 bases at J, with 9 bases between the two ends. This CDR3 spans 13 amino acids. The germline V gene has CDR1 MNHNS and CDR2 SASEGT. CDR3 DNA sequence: TGTGCCAGCAGTGATTGGCAGGGCTATGGCTACACCTTC. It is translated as CASSDWQGYGYTF.

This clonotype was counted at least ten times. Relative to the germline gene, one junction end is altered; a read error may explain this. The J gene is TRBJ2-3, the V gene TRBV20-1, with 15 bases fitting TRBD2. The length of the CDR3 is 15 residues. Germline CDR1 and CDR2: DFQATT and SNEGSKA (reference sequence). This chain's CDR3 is CSARGLAGGRDTQYF. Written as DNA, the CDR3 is TGCAGTGCAAGAGGACTAGCGGGGGGGCGGGATACGCAGTATTTT.

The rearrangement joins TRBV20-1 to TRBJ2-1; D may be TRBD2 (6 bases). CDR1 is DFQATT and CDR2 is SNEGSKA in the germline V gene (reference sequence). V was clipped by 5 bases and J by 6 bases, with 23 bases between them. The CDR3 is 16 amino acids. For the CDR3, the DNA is TGCAGTGCTGAATATTGGGGGGTGACAGTCACCAATGAGCAGTTCTTC. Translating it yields CSAEYWGVTVTNEQFF.

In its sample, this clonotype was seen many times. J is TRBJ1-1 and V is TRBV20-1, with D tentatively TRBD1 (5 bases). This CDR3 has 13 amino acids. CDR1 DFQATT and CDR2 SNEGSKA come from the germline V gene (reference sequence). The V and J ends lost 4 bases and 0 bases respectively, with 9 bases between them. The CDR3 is CSATRGVNTEAFF. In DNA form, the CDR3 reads TGCAGTGCTACCCGGGGGGTGAACACTGAAGCTTTCTTT.

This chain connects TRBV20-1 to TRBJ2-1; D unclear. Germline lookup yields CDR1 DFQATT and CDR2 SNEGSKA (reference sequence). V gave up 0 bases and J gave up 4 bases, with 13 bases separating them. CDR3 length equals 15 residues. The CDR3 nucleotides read TGCAGTGCTAGAGATCCCACTACCCCTTACAATGAGCAGTTCTTC. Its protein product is CSARDPTTPYNEQFF.

CDR3 sequence reads: CSAIEKQETQYF. The CDR3 region has the DNA TGCAGTGCTATTGAAAAGCAGGAGACCCAGTACTTC. This chain joins TRBV20-1 and TRBJ2-5; no clear D. CDR1 and CDR2 from the germline V gene are DFQATT and SNEGSKA (reference sequence). CDR3 length equals 12 residues. V was clipped by 4 bases and J by 5 bases, with 11 bases between them.

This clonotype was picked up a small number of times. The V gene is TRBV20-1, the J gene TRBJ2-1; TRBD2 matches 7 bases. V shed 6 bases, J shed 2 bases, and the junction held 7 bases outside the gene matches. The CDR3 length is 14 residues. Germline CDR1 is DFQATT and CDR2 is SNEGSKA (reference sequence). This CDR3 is CSADPLAAYNEQFF. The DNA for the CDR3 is TGCAGTGCAGATCCGCTAGCGGCCTACAATGAGCAGTTCTTC.

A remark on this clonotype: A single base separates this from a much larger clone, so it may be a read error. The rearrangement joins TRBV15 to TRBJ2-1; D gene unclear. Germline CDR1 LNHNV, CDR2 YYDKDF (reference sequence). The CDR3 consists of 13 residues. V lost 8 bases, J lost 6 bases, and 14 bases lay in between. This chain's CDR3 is CATSPSAGNEQFF. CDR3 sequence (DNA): TGTGCCACCTCTCCGAGCGCAGGCAATGAGCAGTTCTTC.

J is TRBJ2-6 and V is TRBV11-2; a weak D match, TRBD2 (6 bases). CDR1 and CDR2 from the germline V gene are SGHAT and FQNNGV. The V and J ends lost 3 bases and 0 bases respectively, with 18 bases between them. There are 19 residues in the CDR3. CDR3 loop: CASSFGLGGSSSGANVLTF. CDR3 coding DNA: TGTGCCAGCAGCTTCGGGTTGGGGGGATCAAGCTCTGGGGCCAACGTCCTGACTTTC.